Given below is one TCR beta chain in context. These data belong to a study of blood T cell repertoires in COVID-19. Looking at the study overall: Specimens from acute and convalescent COVID-19 originated in the United States, Italy and Spain.

The ends were cut back, 2 bases at V and 8 bases at J, with 12 bases in the middle. CDR3 length: 13 residues. In germline, CDR1 is MNHEY, CDR2 SMNVEV (reference sequence). Original methodology: Amplification of reference gene primers was used by the study to estimate nucleated cell counts. Clones were read by immunoSEQ multiplex PCR, and TCRdb kept only the in-frame ones, dropping some. That table gives V, J and clone size, and the DNA gave D and trimming. The sample holds 400,000 to 550,000 clones, roughly 90% seen once. The chain combines TRBV27 with TRBJ1-2, with TRBD1 as a possible D gene (5 bases). Sequences were obtained from peripheral blood. The TCR was taken from a woman in her 30s with acute or convalescent COVID-19. CDR3 loop: CASSLPGFRGYTF. CDR3 in DNA: TGTGCCAGCAGTTTACCAGGGTTCAGAGGCTACACCTTC.